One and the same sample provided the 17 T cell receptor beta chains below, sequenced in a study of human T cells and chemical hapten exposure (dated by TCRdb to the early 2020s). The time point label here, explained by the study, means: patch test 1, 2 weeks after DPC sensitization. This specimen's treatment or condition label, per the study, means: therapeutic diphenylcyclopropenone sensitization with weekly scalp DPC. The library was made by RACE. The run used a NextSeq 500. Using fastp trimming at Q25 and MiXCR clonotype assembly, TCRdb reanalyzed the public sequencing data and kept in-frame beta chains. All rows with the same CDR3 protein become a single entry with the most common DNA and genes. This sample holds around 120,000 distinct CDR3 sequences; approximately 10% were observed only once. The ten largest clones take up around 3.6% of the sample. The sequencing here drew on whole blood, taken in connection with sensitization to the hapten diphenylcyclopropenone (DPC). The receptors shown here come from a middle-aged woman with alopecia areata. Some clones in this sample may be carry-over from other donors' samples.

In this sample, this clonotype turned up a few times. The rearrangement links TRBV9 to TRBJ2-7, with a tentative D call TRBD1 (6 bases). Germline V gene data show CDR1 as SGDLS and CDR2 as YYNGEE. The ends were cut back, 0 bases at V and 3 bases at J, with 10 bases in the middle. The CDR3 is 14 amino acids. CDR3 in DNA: TGTGCCAGCAGCGTAGGGACAGACGGCTACGAGCAGTACTTC. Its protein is CASSVGTDGYEQYF.

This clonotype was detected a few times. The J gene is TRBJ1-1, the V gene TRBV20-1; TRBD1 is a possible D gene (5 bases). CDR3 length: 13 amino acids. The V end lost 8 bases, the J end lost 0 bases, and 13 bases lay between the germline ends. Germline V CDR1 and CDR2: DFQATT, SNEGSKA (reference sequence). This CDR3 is CSTQGFMNTEAFF. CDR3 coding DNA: TGCAGTACCCAGGGATTCATGAACACTGAAGCTTTCTTT.

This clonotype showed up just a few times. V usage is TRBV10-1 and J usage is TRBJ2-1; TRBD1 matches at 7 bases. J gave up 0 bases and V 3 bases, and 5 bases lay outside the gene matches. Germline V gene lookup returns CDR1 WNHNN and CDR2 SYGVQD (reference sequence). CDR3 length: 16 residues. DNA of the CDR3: TGCGCCAGCAGTGAATTCAGGGGGAGCTCCTACAATGAGCAGTTCTTC. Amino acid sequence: CASSEFRGSSYNEQFF.

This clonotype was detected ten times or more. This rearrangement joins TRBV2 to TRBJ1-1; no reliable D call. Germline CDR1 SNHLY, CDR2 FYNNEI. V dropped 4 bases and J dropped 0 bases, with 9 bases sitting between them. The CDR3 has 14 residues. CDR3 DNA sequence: TGTGCCAGCAGTGTTGCAGTGATGAACACTGAAGCTTTCTTT. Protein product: CASSVAVMNTEAFF.

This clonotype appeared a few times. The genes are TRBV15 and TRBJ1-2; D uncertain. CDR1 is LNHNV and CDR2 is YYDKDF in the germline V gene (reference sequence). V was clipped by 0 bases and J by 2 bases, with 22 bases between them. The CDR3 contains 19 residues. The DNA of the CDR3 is TGTGCCACCAGCAGAGATTCGGTGTCAGTTTCCTTAAGGAACTATGGCTACACCTTC. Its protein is CATSRDSVSVSLRNYGYTF. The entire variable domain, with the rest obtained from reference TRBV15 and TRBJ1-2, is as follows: DAMVIQNPRYQVTQFGKPVTLSCSQTLNHNVMYWYQQKSSQAPKLLFHYYDKDFNNEADTPDNFQSRRPNTSFCFLDIRSPGLGDTAMYLCATSRDSVSVSLRNYGYTFGSGTRLTVV.

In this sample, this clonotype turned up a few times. CDR3 nucleotides: TGTGCCAGTAGTCCCTGGACACAGAACACCGGGGAGCTGTTTTTT. Translation: CASSPWTQNTGELFF. The chain employs TRBV19 and TRBJ2-2; weak D call: TRBD1 (5 bases). Germline V CDR1 and CDR2: LNHDA, SQIVND (reference sequence). V lost 5 bases, J lost 1 base, and 11 bases lay in between. The CDR3 totals 15 residues. Full variable domain (rest looked up from reference TRBV19 and TRBJ2-2): DGGITQSPKYLFRKEGQNVTLSCEQNLNHDAMYWYRQDPGQGLRLIYYSQIVNDFQKGDIAEGYSVSREKKESFPLTVTSAQKNPTAFYLCASSPWTQNTGELFFGEGSRLTVL.

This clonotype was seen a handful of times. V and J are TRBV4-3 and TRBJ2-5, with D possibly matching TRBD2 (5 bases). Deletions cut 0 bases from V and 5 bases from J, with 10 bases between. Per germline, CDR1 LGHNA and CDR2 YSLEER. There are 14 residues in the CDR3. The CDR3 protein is CASSQDTRGETQYF. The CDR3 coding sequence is TGCGCCAGCAGCCAAGACACCCGCGGGGAGACCCAGTACTTC.

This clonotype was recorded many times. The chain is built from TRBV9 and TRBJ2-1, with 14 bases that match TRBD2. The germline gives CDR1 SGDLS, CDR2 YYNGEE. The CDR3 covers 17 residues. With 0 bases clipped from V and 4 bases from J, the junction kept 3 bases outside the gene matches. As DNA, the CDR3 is TGTGCCAGCAGCGTAGCTGGGACTAGCGGGGGTTACAATGAGCAGTTCTTC. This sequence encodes CASSVAGTSGGYNEQFF. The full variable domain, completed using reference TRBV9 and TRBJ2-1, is DSGVTQTPKHLITATGQRVTLRCSPRSGDLSVYWYQQSLDQGLQFLIQYYNGEERAKGNILERFSAQQFPDLHSELNLSSLELGDSALYFCASSVAGTSGGYNEQFFGPGTRLTVL.

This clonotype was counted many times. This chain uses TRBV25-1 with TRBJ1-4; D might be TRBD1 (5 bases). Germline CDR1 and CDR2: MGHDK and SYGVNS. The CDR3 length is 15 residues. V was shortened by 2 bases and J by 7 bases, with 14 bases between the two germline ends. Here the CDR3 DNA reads TGTGCCAGCAGTGAAAGGGGCGTCGGGGGTGAAAAACTGTTTTTT. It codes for CASSERGVGGEKLFF.

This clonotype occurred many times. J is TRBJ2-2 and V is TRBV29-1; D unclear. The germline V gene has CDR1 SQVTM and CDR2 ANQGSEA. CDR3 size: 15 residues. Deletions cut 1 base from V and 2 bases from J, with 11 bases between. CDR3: CSVEGTAKNTGELFF. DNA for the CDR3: TGCAGCGTTGAAGGGACGGCTAAAAACACCGGGGAGCTGTTTTTT.

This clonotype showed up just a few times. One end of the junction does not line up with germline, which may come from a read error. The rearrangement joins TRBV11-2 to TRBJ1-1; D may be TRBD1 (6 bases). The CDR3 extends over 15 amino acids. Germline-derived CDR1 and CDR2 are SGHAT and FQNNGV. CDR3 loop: CASSPRGTRNAEAFF. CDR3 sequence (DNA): TGTGCCAGCAGCCCGAGAGGGACACGGAACGCTGAAGCTTTCTTT.

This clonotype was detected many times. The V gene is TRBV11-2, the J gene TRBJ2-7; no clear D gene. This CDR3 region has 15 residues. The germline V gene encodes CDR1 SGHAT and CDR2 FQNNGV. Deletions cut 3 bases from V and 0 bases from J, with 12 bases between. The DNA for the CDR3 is TGTGCCAGCAGCTTGCCCGAGGACCCCTCCTACGAGCAGTACTTC. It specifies CASSLPEDPSYEQYF.

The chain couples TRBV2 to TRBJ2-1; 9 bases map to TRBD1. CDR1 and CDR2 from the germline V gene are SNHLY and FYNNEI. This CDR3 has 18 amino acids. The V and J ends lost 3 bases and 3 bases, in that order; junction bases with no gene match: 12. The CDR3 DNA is TGTGCCAGCAGTGATACAGGGGGCGCGGAGGTTAACTACAATGAGCAGTTCTTC. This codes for CASSDTGGAEVNYNEQFF.

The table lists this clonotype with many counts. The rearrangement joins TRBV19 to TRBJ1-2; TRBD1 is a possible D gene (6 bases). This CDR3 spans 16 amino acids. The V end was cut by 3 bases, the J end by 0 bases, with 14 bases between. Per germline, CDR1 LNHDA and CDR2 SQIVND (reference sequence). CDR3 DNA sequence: TGTGCCAGTAGTATTTCAGGGGCGCGCACTAACTATGGCTACACCTTC. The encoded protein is CASSISGARTNYGYTF.

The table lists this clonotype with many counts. The CDR3 spells CASSPDWIEETQYF. DNA for the CDR3: TGTGCCAGCAGCCCCGACTGGATTGAGGAGACCCAGTACTTC. The genes are TRBV7-9 and TRBJ2-5; D not resolved. CDR1 SEHNR and CDR2 FQNEAQ come from the germline V gene (reference sequence). Trimming took off 5 bases at V and 5 bases at J, with 15 bases between the two ends. The CDR3 sequence is 14 residues long.

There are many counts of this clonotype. The CDR3 is CASSLQAGVSYEQYF. CDR3 nucleotide sequence: TGTGCCAGCAGTTTGCAGGCGGGAGTCTCCTACGAGCAGTACTTC. This rearrangement joins TRBV27 to TRBJ2-7; 7 bases match TRBD2. The V gene's germline CDR1 is MNHEY and CDR2 SMNVEV (reference sequence). The CDR3 is 15 amino acids. V lost 3 bases to trimming and J lost 0 bases; unmatched junction nucleotides: 5.

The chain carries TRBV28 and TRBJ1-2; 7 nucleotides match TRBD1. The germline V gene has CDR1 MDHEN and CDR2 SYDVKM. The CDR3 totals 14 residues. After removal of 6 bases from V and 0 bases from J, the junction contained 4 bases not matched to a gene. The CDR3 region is CASRADRANYGYTF. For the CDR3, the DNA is TGTGCCAGCAGAGCCGACAGGGCTAACTATGGCTACACCTTC.